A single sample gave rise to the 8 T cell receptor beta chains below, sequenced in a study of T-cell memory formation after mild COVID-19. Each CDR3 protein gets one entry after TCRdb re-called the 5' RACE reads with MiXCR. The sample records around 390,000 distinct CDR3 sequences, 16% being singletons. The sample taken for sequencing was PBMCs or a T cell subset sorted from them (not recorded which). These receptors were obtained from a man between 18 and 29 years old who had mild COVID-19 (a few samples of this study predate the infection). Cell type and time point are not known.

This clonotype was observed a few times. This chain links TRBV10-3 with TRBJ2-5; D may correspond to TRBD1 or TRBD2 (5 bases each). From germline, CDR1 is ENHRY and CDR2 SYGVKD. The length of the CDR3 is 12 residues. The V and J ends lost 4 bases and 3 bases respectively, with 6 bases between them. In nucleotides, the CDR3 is TGTGCCATCAGTGGAGGGGAAGAGACCCAGTACTTC. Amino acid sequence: CAISGGEETQYF.

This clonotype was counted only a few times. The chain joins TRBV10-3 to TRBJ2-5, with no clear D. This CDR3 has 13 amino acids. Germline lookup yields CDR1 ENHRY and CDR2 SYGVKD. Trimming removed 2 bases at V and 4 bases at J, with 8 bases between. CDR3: CAISERIPETQYF. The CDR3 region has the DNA TGTGCCATCAGTGAGCGGATCCCAGAGACCCAGTACTTC.

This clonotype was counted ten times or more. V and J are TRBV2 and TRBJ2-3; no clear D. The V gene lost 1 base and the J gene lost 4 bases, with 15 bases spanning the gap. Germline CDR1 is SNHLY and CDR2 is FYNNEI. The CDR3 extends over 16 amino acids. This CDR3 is CASSEESDKSPDTQYF. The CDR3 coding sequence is TGTGCCAGCAGTGAAGAAAGTGATAAGTCCCCAGATACGCAGTATTTT.

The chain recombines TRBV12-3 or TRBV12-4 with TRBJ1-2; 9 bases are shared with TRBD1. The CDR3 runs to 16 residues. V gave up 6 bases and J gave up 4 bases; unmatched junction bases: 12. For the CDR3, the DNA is TGTGCCAGCAGCACGCGATACAGGGGGCAGGGCTATGGCTACACCTTC. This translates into CASSTRYRGQGYGYTF.

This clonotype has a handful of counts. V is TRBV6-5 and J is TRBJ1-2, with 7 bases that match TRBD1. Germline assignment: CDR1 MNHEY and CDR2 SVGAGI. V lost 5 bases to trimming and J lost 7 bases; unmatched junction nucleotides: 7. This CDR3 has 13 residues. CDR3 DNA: TGTGCCAGCAGTCAACAGGGGTTCGGTGGCTACACCTTC. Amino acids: CASSQQGFGGYTF.

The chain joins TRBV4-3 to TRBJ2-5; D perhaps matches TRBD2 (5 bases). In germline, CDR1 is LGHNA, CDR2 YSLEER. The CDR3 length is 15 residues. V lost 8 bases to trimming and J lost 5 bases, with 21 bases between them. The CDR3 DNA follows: TGCGCCAGCTCCTACTTGGTCGGGGAACGGGAGACCCAGTACTTC. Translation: CASSYLVGERETQYF.

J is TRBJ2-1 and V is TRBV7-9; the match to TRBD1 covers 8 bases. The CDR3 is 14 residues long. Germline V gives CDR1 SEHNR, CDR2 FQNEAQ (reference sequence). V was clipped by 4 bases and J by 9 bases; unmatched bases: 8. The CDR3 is CASSSRTGKGEQFF. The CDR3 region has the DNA TGTGCCAGCAGCTCCCGGACAGGGAAGGGTGAGCAGTTCTTC.

The CDR3 DNA reads as TGTGCCAGCAGGGATTACAGGGGTGTTAGCACCGGGGAGCTGTTTTTT. Translating gives CASRDYRGVSTGELFF. The gene calls are TRBV11-2 and TRBJ2-2; 7 bases match TRBD1. The CDR3 runs to 16 residues. CDR1 SGHAT and CDR2 FQNNGV come from the germline V gene. V lost 6 bases and J lost 4; bases outside the gene matches: 11.